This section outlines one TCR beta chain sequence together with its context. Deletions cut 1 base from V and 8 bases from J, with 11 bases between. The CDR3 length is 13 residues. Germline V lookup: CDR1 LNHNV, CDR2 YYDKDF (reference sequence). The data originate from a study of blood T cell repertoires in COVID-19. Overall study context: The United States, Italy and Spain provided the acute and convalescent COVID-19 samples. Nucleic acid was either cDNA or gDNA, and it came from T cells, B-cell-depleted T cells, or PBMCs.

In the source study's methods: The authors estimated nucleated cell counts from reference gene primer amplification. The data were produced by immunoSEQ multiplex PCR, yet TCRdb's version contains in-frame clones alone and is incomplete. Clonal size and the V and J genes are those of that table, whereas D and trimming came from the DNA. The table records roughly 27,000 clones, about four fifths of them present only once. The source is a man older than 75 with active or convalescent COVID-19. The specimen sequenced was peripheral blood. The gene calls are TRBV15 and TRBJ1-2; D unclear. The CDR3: CATSRGGFRGYTF. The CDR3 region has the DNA TGTGCCACCAGCAGAGGAGGTTTTCGGGGCTACACCTTC.